Following are 8 T cell receptor beta chains from one sample sequenced in a study of response to subunit inactivated influenza vaccine. From the RT-PCR reads, TCRdb called clonotypes with MiXCR, one entry per CDR3 protein. Among about 500,000 distinct CDR3 sequences listed, 10% to 15% were seen once. The sequences come from PBMCs from blood, collected roughly 47 days after vaccination. The receptors derive from a man between 50 and 59 years old who received an inactivated influenza vaccine.

The rearrangement joins TRBV7-2 to TRBJ2-7; 9 bases line up with TRBD1. Losses at the gene ends were 0 bases for V and 5 bases for J; bases not matched to a gene: 2. This CDR3 has 14 residues. CDR1 is SGHTA and CDR2 is FQGNSA in the germline V gene. The CDR3 loop is CASSLADRGHEQYF. As DNA, the CDR3 is TGTGCCAGCAGCTTAGCGGACAGGGGCCACGAGCAGTACTTC.

This clonotype was picked up a small number of times. The J gene is TRBJ2-1, the V gene TRBV2; a weak D match, TRBD2 (5 bases). This CDR3 contains 13 residues. Looked up from germline, CDR1 is SNHLY and CDR2 is FYNNEI. Trimming shortened V by 3 bases and J by 10 bases, and 13 bases separated the two germline ends. The CDR3 bases are TGTGCCAGCAGTGAGGCGGAGGAACGCGAGCAGTTCTTC. Encoded protein: CASSEAEEREQFF.

This chain connects TRBV5-6 to TRBJ2-3; 8 bases agree with TRBD2. The trim removed 2 bases at V and 4 bases at J, leaving 3 bases unmatched. The CDR3 runs to 14 residues. CDR1 and CDR2 from the germline V gene are SGHDT and YYEEEE. CDR3 DNA: TGTGCCAGCAGCTTAGCGGGGGTAGCAGATACGCAGTATTTT. Translation: CASSLAGVADTQYF.

This clonotype was seen repeatedly, ten times or more. V is TRBV11-2 and J is TRBJ2-5, with D maybe TRBD2 (8 bases). CDR3 length: 19 amino acids. V lost 0 bases to trimming and J lost 3 bases, with 23 bases between them. Germline CDR1 is SGHAT and CDR2 is FQNNGV. CDR3 bases: TGTGCCAGCAGCTTAGATCGGAAAATAGCGGGACAGAATAAAGAGACCCAGTACTTC. Protein: CASSLDRKIAGQNKETQYF.

This clonotype was seen a handful of times. The chain is built from TRBV5-8 and TRBJ1-1; D unclear. Trimming shortened V by 3 bases and J by 4 bases, and 16 bases separated the two germline ends. The CDR3 length is 15 residues. The germline V gene has CDR1 SGHTS and CDR2 YDEGEE. The CDR3 nucleotides read TGTGCCAGCAGCTCCCGGGTTGGGTGGGGCACTGAAGCTTTCTTT. Translated: CASSSRVGWGTEAFF.

The chain uses TRBV4-3 and TRBJ2-5; D is possibly TRBD2 (7 bases). CDR3 length: 15 residues. V lost 0 bases and J 10 bases, leaving 18 bases between the germline ends. Germline assignment: CDR1 LGHNA and CDR2 YSLEER. The chain's CDR3 is CASSQDRQGGRDQYF. The CDR3 nucleotides are TGCGCCAGCAGCCAAGATCGGCAAGGGGGGAGGGACCAGTACTTC.

V gene TRBV5-5 combines with J gene TRBJ2-3; weak D call: TRBD1 (6 bases). The CDR3 runs to 14 residues. Trimming shortened V by 2 bases and J by 5 bases, and 12 bases separated the two germline ends. Germline V gene sequence: CDR1 SGHKS, CDR2 YYEKEE (reference sequence). The CDR3 coding sequence is TGTGCCAGCAGCTTCTTCCAGGGGAGAGATACGCAGTATTTT. It is translated as CASSFFQGRDTQYF.

The rearrangement links TRBV7-6 to TRBJ2-7, with 10 bases lining up with TRBD1. V was clipped by 5 bases and J by 3 bases; unmatched bases: 10. This CDR3 is 16 amino acids long. Germline V gene sequence: CDR1 SGHVS, CDR2 FNYEAQ. In nucleotides, the CDR3 is TGTGCCAGCAGCCGTCCACCGGGACAGGGGTTCTACGAGCAGTACTTC. Translated, it gives CASSRPPGQGFYEQYF.